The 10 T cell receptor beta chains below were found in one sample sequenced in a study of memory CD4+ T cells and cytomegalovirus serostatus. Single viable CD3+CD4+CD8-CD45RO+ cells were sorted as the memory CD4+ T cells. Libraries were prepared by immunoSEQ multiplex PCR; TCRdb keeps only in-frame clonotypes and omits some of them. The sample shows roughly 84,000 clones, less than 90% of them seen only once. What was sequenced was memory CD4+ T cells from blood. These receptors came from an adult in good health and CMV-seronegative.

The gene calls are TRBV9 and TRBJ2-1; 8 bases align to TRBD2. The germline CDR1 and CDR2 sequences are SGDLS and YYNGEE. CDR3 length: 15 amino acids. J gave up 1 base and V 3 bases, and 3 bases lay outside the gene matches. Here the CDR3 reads CASSDTGGSYNEQFF. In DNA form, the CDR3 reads TGTGCCAGCAGCGACACGGGGGGGTCCTACAATGAGCAGTTCTTC. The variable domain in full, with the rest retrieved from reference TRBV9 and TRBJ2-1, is DSGVTQTPKHLITATGQRVTLRCSPRSGDLSVYWYQQSLDQGLQFLIQYYNGEERAKGNILERFSAQQFPDLHSELNLSSLELGDSALYFCASSDTGGSYNEQFFGPGTRLTVL.

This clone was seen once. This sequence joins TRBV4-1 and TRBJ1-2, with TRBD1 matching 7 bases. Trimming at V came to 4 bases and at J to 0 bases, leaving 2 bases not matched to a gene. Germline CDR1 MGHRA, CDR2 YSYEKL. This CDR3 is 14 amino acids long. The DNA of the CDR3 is TGCGCCAGCAGCCCAACAGGGGCTAACTATGGCTACACCTTC. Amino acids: CASSPTGANYGYTF.

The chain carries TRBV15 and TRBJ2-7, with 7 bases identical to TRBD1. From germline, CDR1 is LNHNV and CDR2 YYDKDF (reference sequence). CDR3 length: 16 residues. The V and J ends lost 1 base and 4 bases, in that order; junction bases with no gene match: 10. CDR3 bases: TGTGCCACCAGCAGAGGTCACAGGGGAGTAAGGTACGAGCAGTACTTC. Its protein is CATSRGHRGVRYEQYF.

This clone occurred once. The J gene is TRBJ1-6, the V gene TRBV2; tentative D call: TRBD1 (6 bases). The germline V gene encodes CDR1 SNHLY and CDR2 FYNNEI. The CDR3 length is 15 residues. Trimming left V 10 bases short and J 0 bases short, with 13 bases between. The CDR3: CATQQGLSYNSPLHF. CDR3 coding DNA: TGTGCCACCCAACAGGGCCTCTCCTATAATTCACCCCTCCACTTT.

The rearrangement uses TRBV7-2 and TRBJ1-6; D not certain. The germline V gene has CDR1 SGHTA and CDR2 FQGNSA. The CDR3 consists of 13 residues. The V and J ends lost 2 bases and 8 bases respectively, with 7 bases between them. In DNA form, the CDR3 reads TGTGCCAGCAGCTTATCGTCCTATTCACCCCTCCACTTT. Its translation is CASSLSSYSPLHF.

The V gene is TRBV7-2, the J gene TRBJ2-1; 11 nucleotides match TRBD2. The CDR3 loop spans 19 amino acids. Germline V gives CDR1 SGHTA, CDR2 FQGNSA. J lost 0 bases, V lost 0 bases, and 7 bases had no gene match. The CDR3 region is CASSLAGLAVLSSYNEQFF. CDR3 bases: TGTGCCAGCAGCTTAGCGGGACTAGCGGTCTTGAGCTCCTACAATGAGCAGTTCTTC.

This CDR3 is CASSLVHYTGELFF. The DNA for the CDR3 is TGTGCCAGCAGCTTAGTTCATTACACCGGGGAGCTGTTTTTT. This chain connects TRBV7-8 to TRBJ2-2; D remains ambiguous. This CDR3 is built from 14 residues. Germline CDR1 is SGHVS and CDR2 is FQNEAQ. V lost 1 base and J 3 bases, leaving 6 bases between the germline ends.

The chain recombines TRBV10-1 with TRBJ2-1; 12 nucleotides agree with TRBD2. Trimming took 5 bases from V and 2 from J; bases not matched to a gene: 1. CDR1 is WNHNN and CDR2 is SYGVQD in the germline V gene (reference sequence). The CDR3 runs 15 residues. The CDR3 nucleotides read TGCGCCAGCAGTAGGACTAGCGGGGCCTACAATGAGCAGTTCTTC. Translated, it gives CASSRTSGAYNEQFF.

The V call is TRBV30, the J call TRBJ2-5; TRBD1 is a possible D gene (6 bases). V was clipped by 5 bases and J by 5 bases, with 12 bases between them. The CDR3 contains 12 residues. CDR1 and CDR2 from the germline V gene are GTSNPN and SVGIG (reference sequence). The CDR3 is CAWQQGAETQYF. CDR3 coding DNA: TGTGCCTGGCAACAGGGAGCTGAGACCCAGTACTTC. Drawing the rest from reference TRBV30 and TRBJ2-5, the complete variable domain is SQTIHQWPATLVQPVGSPLSLECTVEGTSNPNLYWYRQAAGRGLQLLFYSVGIGQISSEVPQNLSASRPQDRQFILSSKKLLLSDSGFYLCAWQQGAETQYFGPGTRLLVL.

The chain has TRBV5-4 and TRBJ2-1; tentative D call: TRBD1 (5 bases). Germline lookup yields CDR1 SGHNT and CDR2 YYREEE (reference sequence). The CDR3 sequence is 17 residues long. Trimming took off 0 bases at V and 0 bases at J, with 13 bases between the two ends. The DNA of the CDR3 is TGTGCCAGCAGCTTGGGGGCCGGACATAGCTCCTACAATGAGCAGTTCTTC. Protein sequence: CASSLGAGHSSYNEQFF.